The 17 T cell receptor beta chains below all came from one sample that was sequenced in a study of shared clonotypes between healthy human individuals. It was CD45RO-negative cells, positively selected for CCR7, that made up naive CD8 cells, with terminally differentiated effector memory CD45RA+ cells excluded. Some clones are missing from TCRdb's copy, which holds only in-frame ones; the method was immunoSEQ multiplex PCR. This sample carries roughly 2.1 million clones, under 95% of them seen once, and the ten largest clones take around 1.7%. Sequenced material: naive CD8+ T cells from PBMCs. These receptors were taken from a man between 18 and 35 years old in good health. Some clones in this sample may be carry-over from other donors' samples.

CDR3 sequence reads: CASSWRGSNEKLFF. The CDR3 DNA follows: TGTGCCAGCAGTTGGAGGGGGTCTAATGAAAAACTGTTTTTT. The chain carries TRBV28 and TRBJ1-4, with a weak D call TRBD1 (6 bases). Germline V gives CDR1 MDHEN, CDR2 SYDVKM. V lost 4 bases, J lost 3 bases, and 9 bases lay in between. CDR3 size: 14 residues. Full variable domain (outside the CDR3, taken from reference TRBV28 and TRBJ1-4): DVKVTQSSRYLVKRTGEKVFLECVQDMDHENMFWYRQDPGLGLRLIYFSYDVKMKEKGDIPEGYSVSREKKERFSLILESASTNQTSMYLCASSWRGSNEKLFFGSGTQLSVL.

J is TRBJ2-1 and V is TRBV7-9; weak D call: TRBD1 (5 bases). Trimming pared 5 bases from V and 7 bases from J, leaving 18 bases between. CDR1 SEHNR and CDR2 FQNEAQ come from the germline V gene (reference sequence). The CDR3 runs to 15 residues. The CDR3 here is CASSRTGRAGNEQFF. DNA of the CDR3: TGTGCCAGCAGCCGAACAGGTCGGGCCGGGAATGAGCAGTTCTTC.

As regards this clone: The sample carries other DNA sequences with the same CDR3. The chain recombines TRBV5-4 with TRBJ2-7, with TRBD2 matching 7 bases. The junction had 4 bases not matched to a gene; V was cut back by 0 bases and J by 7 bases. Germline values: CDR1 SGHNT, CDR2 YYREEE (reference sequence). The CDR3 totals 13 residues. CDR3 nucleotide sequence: TGTGCCAGCAGCTTGGGCCAGGGAGGGGAGCAGTACTTC. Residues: CASSLGQGGEQYF. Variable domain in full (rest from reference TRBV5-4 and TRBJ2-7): ETGVTQSPTHLIKTRGQQVTLRCSSQSGHNTVSWYQQALGQGPQFIFQYYREEENGRGNFPPRFSGLQFPNYSSELNVNALELDDSALYLCASSLGQGGEQYFGPGTRLTVT.

The CDR3 loop is CASSLDGGPAYEQYF. CDR3 nucleotide sequence: TGTGCCAGCAGCTTAGATGGGGGACCAGCCTACGAGCAGTACTTC. The chain is built from TRBV11-3 and TRBJ2-7, with D perhaps assigned TRBD1 or TRBD2 (5 bases each). The CDR3 is 15 residues long. The V gene lost 0 bases and the J gene lost 2 bases, with 11 bases spanning the gap. The germline gives CDR1 SGHNT, CDR2 YENEEA.

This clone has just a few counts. CDR3 region: CSVRYSAEAFF. The CDR3, as DNA: TGCAGCGTTCGCTATAGCGCTGAAGCTTTCTTT. The chain recombines TRBV29-1 with TRBJ1-1; D unclear. Germline V gene lookup returns CDR1 SQVTM and CDR2 ANQGSEA. The V gene lost 5 bases and the J gene lost 6 bases, with 10 bases spanning the gap. This CDR3 region has 11 residues.

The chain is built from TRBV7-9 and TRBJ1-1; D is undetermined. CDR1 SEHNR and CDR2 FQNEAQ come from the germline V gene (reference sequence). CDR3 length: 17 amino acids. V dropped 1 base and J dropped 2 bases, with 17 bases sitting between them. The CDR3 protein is CASSLGGRQVTNTEAFF. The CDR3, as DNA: TGTGCCAGCAGCTTAGGGGGAAGGCAGGTGACCAACACTGAAGCTTTCTTT.

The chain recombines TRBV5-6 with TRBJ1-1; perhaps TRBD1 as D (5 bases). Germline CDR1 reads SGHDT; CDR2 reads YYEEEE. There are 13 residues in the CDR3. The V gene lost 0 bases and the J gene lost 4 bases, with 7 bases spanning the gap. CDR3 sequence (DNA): TGTGCCAGCAGCTTGGCAGGGAGCACTGAAGCTTTCTTT. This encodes CASSLAGSTEAFF.

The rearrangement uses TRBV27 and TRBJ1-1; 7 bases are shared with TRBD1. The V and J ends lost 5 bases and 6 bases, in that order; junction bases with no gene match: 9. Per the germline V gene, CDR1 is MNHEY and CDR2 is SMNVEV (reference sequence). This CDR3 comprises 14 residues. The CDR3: CASSLQQGSSEAFF. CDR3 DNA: TGTGCCAGCAGTCTCCAACAGGGGTCGTCTGAAGCTTTCTTT.

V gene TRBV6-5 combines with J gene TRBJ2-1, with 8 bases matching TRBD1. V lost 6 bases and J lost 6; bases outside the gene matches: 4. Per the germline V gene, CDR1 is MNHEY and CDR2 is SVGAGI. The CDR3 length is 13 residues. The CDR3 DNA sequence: TGTGCCAGCAGCGCCACAGGGGGCAATGAGCAGTTCTTC. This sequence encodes CASSATGGNEQFF.

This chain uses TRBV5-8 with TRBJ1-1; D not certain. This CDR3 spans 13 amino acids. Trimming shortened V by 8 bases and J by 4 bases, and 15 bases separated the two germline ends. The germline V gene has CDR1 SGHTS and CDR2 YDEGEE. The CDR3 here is CASDVHRGTEAFF. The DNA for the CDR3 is TGTGCCAGTGACGTCCATCGGGGCACTGAAGCTTTCTTT.

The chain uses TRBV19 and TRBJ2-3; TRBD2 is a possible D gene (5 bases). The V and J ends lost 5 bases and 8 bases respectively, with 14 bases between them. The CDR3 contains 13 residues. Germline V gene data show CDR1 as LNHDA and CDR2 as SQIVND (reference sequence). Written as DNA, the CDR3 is TGTGCCAGTAGTCCCCGGACGGCGGGTACGCAGTATTTT. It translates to CASSPRTAGTQYF. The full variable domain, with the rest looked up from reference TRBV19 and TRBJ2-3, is DGGITQSPKYLFRKEGQNVTLSCEQNLNHDAMYWYRQDPGQGLRLIYYSQIVNDFQKGDIAEGYSVSREKKESFPLTVTSAQKNPTAFYLCASSPRTAGTQYFGPGTRLTVL.

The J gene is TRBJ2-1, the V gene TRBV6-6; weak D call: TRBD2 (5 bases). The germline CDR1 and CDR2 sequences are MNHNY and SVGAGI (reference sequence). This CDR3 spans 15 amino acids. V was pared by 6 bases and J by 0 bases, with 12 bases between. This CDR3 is CASSHRGPSYNEQFF. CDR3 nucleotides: TGTGCCAGCAGCCACAGAGGGCCCTCCTACAATGAGCAGTTCTTC.

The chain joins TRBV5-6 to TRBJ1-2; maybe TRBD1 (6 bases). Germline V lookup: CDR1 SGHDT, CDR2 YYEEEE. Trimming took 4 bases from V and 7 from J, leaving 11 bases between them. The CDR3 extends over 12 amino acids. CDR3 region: CASSHIRGGYTF. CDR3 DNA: TGTGCCAGCAGCCACATCAGGGGTGGCTACACCTTC.

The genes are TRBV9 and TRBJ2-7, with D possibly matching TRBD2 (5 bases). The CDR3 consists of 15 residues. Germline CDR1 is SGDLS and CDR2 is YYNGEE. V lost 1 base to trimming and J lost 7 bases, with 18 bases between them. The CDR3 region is CASSVSGKSKGEQYF. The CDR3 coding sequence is TGTGCCAGCAGCGTATCCGGGAAATCGAAGGGTGAGCAGTACTTC.

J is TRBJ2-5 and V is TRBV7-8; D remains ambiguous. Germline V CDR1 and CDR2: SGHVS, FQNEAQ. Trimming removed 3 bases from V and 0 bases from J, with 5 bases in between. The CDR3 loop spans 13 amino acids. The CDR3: CASSFPDQETQYF. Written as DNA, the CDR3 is TGTGCCAGCAGCTTTCCAGACCAAGAGACCCAGTACTTC.

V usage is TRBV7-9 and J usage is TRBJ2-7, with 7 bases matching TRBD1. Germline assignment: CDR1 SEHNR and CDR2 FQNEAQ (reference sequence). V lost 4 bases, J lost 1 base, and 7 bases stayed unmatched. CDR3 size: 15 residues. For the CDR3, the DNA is TGTGCCAGCAGCTCCGCCCGGGACAGTTCCTACGAGCAGTACTTC. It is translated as CASSSARDSSYEQYF.

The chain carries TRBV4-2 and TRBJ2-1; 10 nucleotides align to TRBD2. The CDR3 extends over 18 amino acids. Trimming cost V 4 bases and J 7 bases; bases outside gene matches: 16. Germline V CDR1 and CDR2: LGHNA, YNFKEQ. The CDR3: CASSPVPGTSEGTNEQFF. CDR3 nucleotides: TGTGCCAGCAGCCCCGTTCCCGGGACTAGCGAAGGAACGAATGAGCAGTTCTTC.